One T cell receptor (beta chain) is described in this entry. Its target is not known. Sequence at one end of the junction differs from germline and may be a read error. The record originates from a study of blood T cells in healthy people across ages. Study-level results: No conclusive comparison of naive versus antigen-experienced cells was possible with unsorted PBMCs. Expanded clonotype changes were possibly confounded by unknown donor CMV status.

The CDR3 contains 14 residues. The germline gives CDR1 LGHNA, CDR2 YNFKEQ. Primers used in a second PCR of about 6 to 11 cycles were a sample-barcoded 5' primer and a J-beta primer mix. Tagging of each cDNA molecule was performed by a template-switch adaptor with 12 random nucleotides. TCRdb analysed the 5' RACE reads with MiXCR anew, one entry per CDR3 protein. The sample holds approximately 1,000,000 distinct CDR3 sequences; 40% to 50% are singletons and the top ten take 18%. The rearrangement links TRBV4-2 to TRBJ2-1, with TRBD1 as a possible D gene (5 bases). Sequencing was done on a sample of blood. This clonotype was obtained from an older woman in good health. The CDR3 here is CASSQVRVDNERFF. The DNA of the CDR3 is TGTGCCAGCAGCCAAGTCAGGGTAGACAATGAGCGGTTCTTC.